A selection of T cell receptor beta chains follows, all from one sample in a study of graft-versus-host responses after intestinal transplantation. The antigens for these receptors are not known. Here immunoSEQ multiplex PCR was the method, and the copy in TCRdb shows in-frame clones only, minus some. The sample includes more than 65,000 clones, 85% to 90% of them seen just once. The sample here was unstimulated CD4+ T cells sorted from spleen or lymph node cells, taken before intestinal transplant. These TCRs come from a human donor who received an intestinal transplant. Each CDR3 is given with its conserved first and last residue. Each record gives: V gene, CDR3 length, CDR3 protein.

TRBV19,15,CASTLSPGGRTEAFF
TRBV7-8,20,CASSLELGSAMIGSGNTIYF
TRBV11-3,17,CASSSVLGLADHNEQFF
TRBV7-2,15,CASSQRQLSTDTQYF
TRBV7-2,13,CASSLYIQETQYF
TRBV5-6,17,CASSLLFSGDGVYGYTF
TRBV6-5,15,CASSRLSSSYNEQFF
TRBV5-6,14,CASSSPSPHNEQFF
TRBV4-1,15,CASSQFETGRQPQHF
TRBV19,15,CASSIGGTRTDTQYF
TRBV10-2,13,CAVRQGSTGELFF
TRBV5-5,16,CASNRLAGASTDTQYF
TRBV7-3,14,CASSPGGSYNEQFF
TRBV27,15,CASSLNAGGSTEAFF
TRBV21-1,13,CASGQEKSYEQYF
TRBV9,16,CASSVNRDRADNEQFF
TRBV2,15,CASGTGSLRTNVLTF
TRBV5-6,12,CASTFLTDTQYF
TRBV21-1,15,CASKQERRSNQPQHF
TRBV5-6,15,CASSLDSPSRLEQYF
TRBV11-2,16,CASSFGLAGPQETQYF
TRBV9,16,CASSGVGTAMNTEAFF
TRBV5-4,18,CASSLRFRAGGNTGELFF
TRBV19,18,CARFTGTLFFHSSYEQYF
TRBV28,13,CASSTTGRGEQYF
TRBV10-1,14,CASSADPSSYEQYF
TRBV2,11,CASSDSYGYTF
TRBV5-1,11,CASREAETQYF
TRBV5-6,16,CASSLEGWSGDYGYTF
TRBV28,13,CASTTTVNTEAFF
TRBV7-9,15,CASSFILGNTGELFF
TRBV6-5,14,CASSPLGGQETQYF
TRBV5-5,16,CASSWGTSGSAGELFF
TRBV6-1,15,CASSRDRGLDGELFF
TRBV29-1,10,CSAWGNEQFF
TRBV27,13,CASSSKLNQPQHF
TRBV5-1,15,CASSLYGGQNTEAFF
TRBV4-2,15,CASCQDTGGALEQYF
TRBV5-4,13,CASSLDRINVLTF